Listed below are T cell receptor beta chains from one sample, sequenced in a study of T cells in Graves' hyperthyroidism and ophthalmopathy. TCRdb called the multiplex PCR reads again in MiXCR, with one record for every CDR3 protein. The profile shows fewer than 750,000 distinct CDR3 sequences, under 15% of them singletons. Sequenced: blood. The receptors were gathered from a woman in her forties with Graves' ophthalmopathy. Both conserved end residues are trimmed from each CDR3.

CDR3 protein	V gene	J gene
ASVVVSTEAF	TRBV2	TRBJ1-1
SALQGANTEAF	TRBV20-1	TRBJ1-1
ASSDLGGAYTEAF	TRBV6-1	TRBJ1-1
ASSPGSLYEQY	TRBV7-8	TRBJ2-7
ASRRSTLLEEQY	TRBV5-1	TRBJ2-7
ASKEGLALDEQY	TRBV2	TRBJ2-7
ASSFSRGGNTEAF	TRBV5-1	TRBJ1-1
ASSQEGLAMSSYEQY	TRBV4-2	TRBJ2-7
ASNNRLVDSGELF	TRBV7-3	TRBJ2-2
ASSWGRELF	TRBV11-3	TRBJ2-2
ASSRPGGGETQY	TRBV6-5	TRBJ2-5
ASTQGLAGIDTQY	TRBV6-1	TRBJ2-3
ASSLAFQGKRNTIY	TRBV7-2	TRBJ1-3
ASSDGRLGQPQH	TRBV2	TRBJ1-5
ASRVGGAETQY	TRBV28	TRBJ2-5
ASSQDRAYNYGYT	TRBV4-3	TRBJ1-2
SAPAQGAVGYT	TRBV20-1	TRBJ1-2
ASSPGRSNTEAF	TRBV7-8	TRBJ1-1
ASNRDGTYEQY	TRBV14	TRBJ2-7
ASSQGFGRTYEQY	TRBV4-3	TRBJ2-7
ASRTSLPETQY	TRBV6-2/TRBV6-3	TRBJ2-5
ASSPPHREGYEQY	TRBV18	TRBJ2-7
ASRSDGNTEAF	TRBV7-9	TRBJ1-1
ASSEYRGTGVGYT	TRBV25-1	TRBJ1-2
ASGLSHSPLH	TRBV12-5	TRBJ1-6
ASSSTPGDRAAGELF	TRBV5-1	TRBJ2-2
ASSQAETYGYT	TRBV4-1	TRBJ1-2
ASTPGASNYEQY	TRBV19	TRBJ2-7
ASSPAGSYEQY	TRBV11-3	TRBJ2-7
ASSLHGGGTQY	TRBV6-2/TRBV6-3	TRBJ2-5
ASSQVGGGLTEAF	TRBV4-2	TRBJ1-1
ASSLWTSRSPLH	TRBV28	TRBJ1-6
ASSLAGQGSHEQY	TRBV28	TRBJ2-7
ASSLGDSEAF	TRBV28	TRBJ1-1
ASGPGLPTSSVQY	TRBV12-5	TRBJ2-4
ASRFADSYEQY	TRBV7-9	TRBJ2-7
ASSSLTGSAEAF	TRBV6-5	TRBJ1-1
ASSGLTAGGETQY	TRBV9	TRBJ2-5
ATSGEGYPPLH	TRBV15	TRBJ1-6
ASSSGAPTHESSGANVLT	TRBV7-1	TRBJ2-6
ASSALANTYEQY	TRBV27	TRBJ2-7
ASSFGGSRGTQY	TRBV6-5	TRBJ2-5
ASSYSTSGSGELF	TRBV6-2/TRBV6-3	TRBJ2-2
SVDSHRGRNTEAF	TRBV29-1	TRBJ1-1
ASSYEQPQH	TRBV28	TRBJ1-5
ACRVSETQY	TRBV12-3/TRBV12-4	TRBJ2-5
ASSSGQSLNTEAF	TRBV5-1	TRBJ1-1
ASRESGGEQY	TRBV2	TRBJ2-7
ASSLDRGGYGYT	TRBV27	TRBJ1-2
ASRSDRESYEQY	TRBV6-2/TRBV6-3	TRBJ2-7
AISVITAGSWVRAYEQY	TRBV10-3	TRBJ2-7